The 28 T cell receptor beta chains listed next were all sequenced from one sample in a study of blood T cell repertoires in COVID-19. Produced via immunoSEQ multiplex PCR; TCRdb's table is partial and in-frame only. The profile shows about 250,000 clones, about 80% of them singletons. Sequences were obtained from PBMCs or T cells enriched from blood (not recorded which). The receptors derive from a man aged 45-65 years who had recovered from COVID-19.

This clone was seen ten or more times. The CDR3: CASSETGLRDYGYTF. CDR3 coding DNA: TGTGCCAGCAGTGAGACAGGGCTCCGGGACTATGGCTACACCTTC. V usage is TRBV28 and J usage is TRBJ1-2; 7 nucleotides agree with TRBD1. The CDR3 has 15 residues. Germline CDR1 is MDHEN and CDR2 is SYDVKM. Losses at the gene ends were 5 bases for V and 3 bases for J; bases not matched to a gene: 9.

This clone is a singleton in its sample. This chain links TRBV14 with TRBJ2-1, with D possibly being TRBD2 (5 bases). CDR3 size: 13 residues. The V end lost 0 bases, the J end lost 10 bases, and 10 bases lay between the germline ends. In germline, CDR1 is SGHDN, CDR2 FVKESK. CDR3 amino acids: CASSQDISGEQFF. The CDR3 bases are TGTGCCAGCAGCCAAGATATAAGCGGCGAGCAGTTCTTC. The entire variable domain, with the rest obtained from reference TRBV14 and TRBJ2-1, is as follows: EAGVTQFPSHSVIEKGQTVTLRCDPISGHDNLYWYRRVMGKEIKFLLHFVKESKQDESGMPNNRFLAERTGGTYSTLKVQPAELEDSGVYFCASSQDISGEQFFGPGTRLTVL.

This clone has a handful of counts. This chain joins TRBV7-9 and TRBJ1-2; tentative D call: TRBD1 (6 bases). Germline V gene lookup returns CDR1 SEHNR and CDR2 FQNEAQ (reference sequence). The CDR3 consists of 15 residues. V was shortened by 7 bases and J by 8 bases, with 23 bases between the two germline ends. The CDR3 region has the DNA TGTGCCAGCAACCCCGGGACCCAGGGGCCAACGGGCTACACCTTC. Translating gives CASNPGTQGPTGYTF.

V gene TRBV10-3 combines with J gene TRBJ2-3; 10 positions match TRBD1. J lost 2 bases, V lost 6 bases, and 2 bases had no gene match. This CDR3 has 14 residues. Germline V gene sequence: CDR1 ENHRY, CDR2 SYGVKD. Here the CDR3 reads CAISGQGVTDTQYF. CDR3 nucleotides: TGTGCCATCAGCGGACAGGGGGTCACAGATACGCAGTATTTT.

CDR3 residues: CASSVGDSGETQYF. CDR3 DNA: TGTGCCAGCAGCGTAGGTGATAGTGGAGAGACCCAGTACTTC. The chain couples TRBV9 to TRBJ2-5; no clear D. The CDR3 extends over 14 amino acids. The V end was cut by 0 bases, the J end by 4 bases, with 10 bases between. Germline V gives CDR1 SGDLS, CDR2 YYNGEE.

Only one count was recorded for this clone. V is TRBV12-3 or TRBV12-4 and J is TRBJ2-3; 7 positions agree with TRBD2. There are 13 residues in the CDR3. V shed 3 bases, J shed 9 bases, and the junction held 6 bases outside the gene matches. The CDR3 spells CASSFREGWTQYF. Written as DNA, the CDR3 is TGTGCCAGCAGTTTTAGGGAGGGCTGGACGCAGTATTTT.

The chain links TRBV4-1 to TRBJ2-7, with D perhaps TRBD2 (6 bases). The length of the CDR3 is 14 residues. The ends were cut back, 3 bases at V and 6 bases at J, with 15 bases in the middle. The germline gives CDR1 MGHRA, CDR2 YSYEKL. CDR3 sequence: CASSQGRGTREQYF. Here the CDR3 DNA reads TGCGCCAGCAGCCAGGGGCGCGGGACTCGCGAGCAGTACTTC.

The genes are TRBV28 and TRBJ2-7, with a weak D call TRBD2 (6 bases). V lost 3 bases and J lost 2, with 14 bases in between. Germline V lookup: CDR1 MDHEN, CDR2 SYDVKM. This CDR3 comprises 15 residues. CDR3 bases: TGTGCCAGCAGTTTTCGAGGGAGGCGACCCTACGAGCAGTACTTC. It translates to CASSFRGRRPYEQYF. Filled out from reference TRBV28 and TRBJ2-7, the complete variable domain reads DVKVTQSSRYLVKRTGEKVFLECVQDMDHENMFWYRQDPGLGLRLIYFSYDVKMKEKGDIPEGYSVSREKKERFSLILESASTNQTSMYLCASSFRGRRPYEQYFGPGTRLTVT.

The chain carries TRBV7-9 and TRBJ1-5; weak D call: TRBD1 (5 bases). V was trimmed by 1 base and J by 5 bases, leaving 9 bases between them. This CDR3 is built from 14 residues. Per the germline V gene, CDR1 is SEHNR and CDR2 is FQNEAQ (reference sequence). The CDR3 sequence is CASSLGGRDQPQHF. CDR3 nucleotide sequence: TGTGCCAGCAGCTTAGGAGGCAGGGATCAGCCCCAGCATTTT.

About this clone itself: Other DNA sequences of this sample code for an identical CDR3. The chain uses TRBV11-2 and TRBJ2-2, with 16 bases that match TRBD2. Germline CDR1 is SGHAT and CDR2 is FQNNGV. The V gene end was trimmed by 6 bases and the J gene end by 6 bases; junction bases not matched to a gene: 4. The CDR3 sequence is 16 residues long. The CDR3 loop is CASSSGLAGGPGELFF. CDR3 coding DNA: TGTGCCAGCAGTTCGGGACTAGCGGGAGGGCCCGGGGAGCTGTTTTTT.

The J gene is TRBJ2-7, the V gene TRBV5-3; the D is unclear. TRBV5-3 counts as an open reading frame of uncertain function. The CDR3 sequence is 16 residues long. The V end lost 0 bases, the J end lost 2 bases, and 15 bases lay between the germline ends. The CDR3 region has the DNA TGTGCCAGAAGCTTGGCCGCCTGGGTCGGAGCCTACGAGCAGTACTTC. Protein product: CARSLAAWVGAYEQYF.

The chain recombines TRBV9 with TRBJ1-3; 7 positions match TRBD1. Germline trimming cut 0 bases from V and 3 bases from J; bases unmatched to any gene: 3. This CDR3 region has 15 residues. CDR1 SGDLS and CDR2 YYNGEE come from the germline V gene. The CDR3 sequence is CASSVEQGFGNTIYF. The CDR3 DNA reads as TGTGCCAGCAGCGTAGAACAGGGGTTTGGAAACACCATATATTTT.

The chain combines TRBV12-5 with TRBJ2-5; 8 positions agree with TRBD2. From germline, CDR1 is LGHNT and CDR2 FRNRAP. The junction had 3 bases not matched to a gene; V was cut back by 4 bases and J by 5 bases. This CDR3 has 13 amino acids. CDR3 residues: CASGSAGVETQYF. CDR3 DNA sequence: TGTGCTAGTGGTTCAGCGGGAGTTGAGACCCAGTACTTC.

Only a few counts were recorded for this clone. The chain recombines TRBV11-2 with TRBJ1-1; 8 bases map to TRBD1. The length of the CDR3 is 16 residues. Germline CDR1 is SGHAT and CDR2 is FQNNGV. The trim removed 5 bases at V and 0 bases at J, leaving 8 bases unmatched. The CDR3 nucleotides are TGTGCCAGCAGCCGCCGACAGGGGATCATGAACACTGAAGCTTTCTTT. Translating it yields CASSRRQGIMNTEAFF. Full variable domain (remainder filled in from reference TRBV11-2 and TRBJ1-1): EAGVAQSPRYKIIEKRQSVAFWCNPISGHATLYWYQQILGQGPKLLIQFQNNGVVDDSQLPKDRFSAERLKGVDSTLKIQPAKLEDSAVYLCASSRRQGIMNTEAFFGQGTRLTVV.

The rearrangement links TRBV7-2 to TRBJ1-6, with D unclear. Looked up from germline, CDR1 is SGHTA and CDR2 is FQGNSA. Trimming removed 7 bases from V and 7 bases from J, with 14 bases in between. This CDR3 comprises 14 residues. The CDR3 sequence is CASTSSFVNSPLHF. CDR3 nucleotide sequence: TGTGCCAGCACGAGTTCTTTTGTGAATTCACCCCTCCACTTT.

This chain connects TRBV19 to TRBJ2-1; 8 bases are a match to TRBD2. Germline assignment: CDR1 LNHDA and CDR2 SQIVND (reference sequence). With 5 bases clipped from V and 4 bases from J, the junction kept 10 bases outside the gene matches. The CDR3 is 16 amino acids. CDR3 in DNA: TGTGCCAGTAGTGAGACGGGAGCGGGAGCGTACAATGAGCAGTTCTTC. Translating it yields CASSETGAGAYNEQFF.

This sequence joins TRBV19 and TRBJ2-2; maybe TRBD1 (7 bases). Germline assignment: CDR1 LNHDA and CDR2 SQIVND (reference sequence). This CDR3 spans 16 amino acids. V was clipped by 5 bases and J by 4 bases, with 17 bases between them. The CDR3 sequence: CASSLFQGGRTGELFF. The CDR3 coding sequence is TGTGCCAGTAGTCTATTCCAGGGGGGTCGCACCGGGGAGCTGTTTTTT.

There are a few counts of this clone. V usage is TRBV4-3 and J usage is TRBJ1-2; TRBD1 matches at 9 bases. V was clipped by 4 bases and J by 4 bases; unmatched bases: 7. Looked up from germline, CDR1 is LGHNA and CDR2 is YSLEER. The CDR3 has 15 amino acids. This CDR3 reads CASSPGQGWGYGYTF. The CDR3 coding sequence is TGCGCCAGCAGCCCCGGACAGGGGTGGGGCTATGGCTACACCTTC.

In DNA form, the CDR3 reads TGCAGCGTTGAGGGGAGGGGAGTATCAAGACAGGGGGGTTACAATGAGCAGTTCTTC. Protein: CSVEGRGVSRQGGYNEQFF. This chain links TRBV29-1 with TRBJ2-1; TRBD1 matches at 9 bases. Germline CDR1 SQVTM, CDR2 ANQGSEA. The CDR3 spans 19 residues. The V and J ends lost 3 bases and 4 bases, in that order; junction bases with no gene match: 19.

CDR3 loop: CASTRTGGLGYTF. The DNA of the CDR3 is TGTGCCAGCACTCGGACTGGGGGACTTGGCTACACCTTC. The rearrangement links TRBV6-5 to TRBJ1-2, with a possible D match to TRBD1 (5 bases). Germline assignment: CDR1 MNHEY and CDR2 SVGAGI. V shed 7 bases and J shed 7 bases, with 16 bases lying between them. The length of the CDR3 is 13 residues.

The J gene is TRBJ2-1, the V gene TRBV11-3, with D perhaps matching TRBD2 (7 bases). Germline CDR1 SGHNT, CDR2 YENEEA. This CDR3 is 14 amino acids long. Trimming took 5 bases from V and 7 from J, leaving 15 bases between them. The chain's CDR3 is CASSLRGAGNEQFF. The CDR3 nucleotides read TGTGCCAGCAGCCTCCGGGGGGCTGGAAATGAGCAGTTCTTC.

This chain uses TRBV11-3 with TRBJ2-6, with D tentatively TRBD2 (7 bases). Germline V gene data show CDR1 as SGHNT and CDR2 as YENEEA. The CDR3 runs to 18 residues. Trimming stripped 3 bases from V and 1 base from J, with 16 bases between. The CDR3 spells CASSFGGGGGSGANVLTF. Written as DNA, the CDR3 is TGTGCCAGCAGCTTTGGGGGCGGGGGAGGATCTGGGGCCAACGTCCTGACTTTC.

A few counts support this clone. This chain uses TRBV9 with TRBJ1-2; 9 bases line up with TRBD1. With 6 bases clipped from V and 6 bases from J, the junction kept 6 bases outside the gene matches. The CDR3 totals 13 residues. Germline values: CDR1 SGDLS, CDR2 YYNGEE. CDR3 bases: TGTGCCAGCACCGGCGGACAGGGGAATGGCTACACCTTC. Translating gives CASTGGQGNGYTF.

The chain recombines TRBV5-4 with TRBJ2-7, with 9 nucleotides matching TRBD1. Germline values: CDR1 SGHNT, CDR2 YYREEE (reference sequence). The CDR3 runs 14 residues. With V trimmed by 4 bases and J by 4 bases, 6 bases remained unmatched. Here the CDR3 reads CASSGPGQGYEQYF. The CDR3 bases are TGTGCCAGCAGCGGACCGGGACAGGGATACGAGCAGTACTTC. Based on the CDR3 plus reference TRBV5-4 and TRBJ2-7, the full variable domain is ETGVTQSPTHLIKTRGQQVTLRCSSQSGHNTVSWYQQALGQGPQFIFQYYREEENGRGNFPPRFSGLQFPNYSSELNVNALELDDSALYLCASSGPGQGYEQYFGPGTRLTVT.

This chain joins TRBV3-1 (or the pseudogene TRBV3-2) and TRBJ2-7, with D maybe TRBD2 (7 bases). The CDR3 loop spans 16 amino acids. Germline V CDR1 and CDR2: LGHDT, YNNKEL (reference sequence). V was pared by 6 bases and J by 3 bases, with 21 bases between. The CDR3 DNA follows: TGTGCCAGCAGTGAACGACTACGGGGGGCGCGCTACGAGCAGTACTTC. This sequence encodes CASSERLRGARYEQYF.

The chain has TRBV15 and TRBJ1-2, with TRBD1 identical over 9 bases. Germline trimming cut 4 bases from V and 3 bases from J; bases unmatched to any gene: 3. The CDR3 spans 14 residues. CDR1 is LNHNV and CDR2 is YYDKDF in the germline V gene (reference sequence). CDR3 sequence reads: CATSIGQGYYGYTF. Written as DNA, the CDR3 is TGTGCCACCAGCATCGGACAGGGGTACTATGGCTACACCTTC.

The V and J genes are TRBV4-1 and TRBJ2-2; 9 bases fit TRBD2. Germline CDR1 is MGHRA and CDR2 is YSYEKL. V trimming: 3 bases; J trimming: 5 bases; junction bases outside the gene matches: 7. The CDR3 extends over 16 amino acids. DNA of the CDR3: TGCGCCAGCAGCCATGTAGCGGGGGCGAGTACCGGGGAGCTGTTTTTT. This gives the protein CASSHVAGASTGELFF.

J is TRBJ2-3 and V is TRBV28; D not resolved. Trimming took 6 bases from V and 4 from J, leaving 11 bases between them. The CDR3 contains 13 residues. Germline lookup yields CDR1 MDHEN and CDR2 SYDVKM. This CDR3 reads CASSKMSADTQYF. CDR3 nucleotide sequence: TGTGCCAGCAGCAAGATGAGCGCAGATACGCAGTATTTT.